The present TCR beta chain was sequenced within a study of T-cell memory formation after mild COVID-19 (dated by TCRdb to the early 2020s). With regard to the full study: Most TCR sequence clusters were specific to one of the two donors. In a couple of donors, T-cell clones that expanded and contracted after mild COVID-19 were tracked by sequencing TCRalpha and TCRbeta repertoires over time. Two young, previously healthy adult volunteers made up the cohort, one male and one female.

Trimmed from V: 4 bases; trimmed from J: 6 bases; junction bases lacking a gene match: 9. As encoded in the germline V gene, CDR1 is SGHTA while CDR2 is FQGNSA. The CDR3 measures 16 amino acids from cysteine to phenylalanine. Only CDR3 DNA is held: 48 bases, read in frame from base 1. This clonotype showed up just a few times. Which antigen it targets is not known. Nothing much larger sits one base from this clone, and base qualities are not available. What the study reported, not specific to this receptor: Some responding clones were found in pre-infection memory, which suggests that pre-existing cross-reactive memory T cells took part in the SARS-CoV-2 response. Balanced CD4/CD8 phenotypes were observed for clones contracting from day 15 to 85, whereas a bias towards CD4+ was observed for a second wave of clones expanding from day 15 to 37. Contracting CD4+ clones appeared mostly in the CM and EM memory subsets, whereas CD8+ clones were enriched in EMRA. The study covered only a couple of mild cases, and larger cohorts including severe cases with pre-infection samples were considered necessary. SARS-CoV-2 specificity of the second-wave clones peaking on day 37 was not confirmed.

PBMCs were isolated by Ficoll-Paque density gradient centrifugation. The run used an Illumina NovaSeq 6000. Using 5'RACE with constant-segment primers, TCRalpha and TCRbeta cDNA libraries were constructed, with sample barcodes and unique molecular identifiers added in the process. RNA was extracted from every sample with Trizol reagent. Libraries were amplified in two PCR steps, with a second sample barcode and Illumina TruSeq adapters added in the second step. Sequencing of the libraries was done on an Illumina NovaSeq, producing 2 x 150 bp paired-end reads. The authors' analysis ran thus. Reads were demultiplexed and collapsed into UMI-guided consensus sequences with migec v1.2.7. Using mixcr v2.1.11, UMI consensuses were aligned to TRA and TRB V and J templates and then assembled into clonotypes. A clonotype was counted as expanded or contracted only if both edgeR and NoisET called the change significant, with noise models trained on biological replicates. For edgeR calls, the thresholds were a false discovery rate-adjusted p below 0.01 and a log2 fold-change of 1. As an exploratory analysis of dynamics, max-normalized trajectories of the 1000 most abundant clonotypes were examined by PCA with hierarchical clustering. Separately sequenced CD4+ and CD8+ repertoires were used to assign a CD4 or CD8 phenotype to each responding clone. TCRdb applied fastp at Q25 and MiXCR to the public reads, then kept only in-frame beta chains. CDR3 protein duplicates are merged, each entry listing the most common genes and DNA. What appears here as the V and J calls and clone size reflects TCRdb's work, not the paper's. This sample holds hundreds of thousands of distinct CDR3 sequences; approximately 29% were observed only once. About 13% of the sample comes from the top ten.

Here the chain combines TRBV7-2 and TRBJ1-5, and 10 junction bases match TRBD1. Sequencing input: PBMCs or a T cell subset sorted from them (not recorded which). The clonotype comes from an adult woman who had mild COVID-19 (a few samples of this study predate the infection). The sample titles of this study are shuffled in the database, so cell type and time point are left out; the donor was told from shared clones. The bases are TGTGCCAGCAGCTCCCGAGACAGGGGGCTGGTTCAGCCCCAGCATTTT. This yields the protein CASSSRDRGLVQPQHF.